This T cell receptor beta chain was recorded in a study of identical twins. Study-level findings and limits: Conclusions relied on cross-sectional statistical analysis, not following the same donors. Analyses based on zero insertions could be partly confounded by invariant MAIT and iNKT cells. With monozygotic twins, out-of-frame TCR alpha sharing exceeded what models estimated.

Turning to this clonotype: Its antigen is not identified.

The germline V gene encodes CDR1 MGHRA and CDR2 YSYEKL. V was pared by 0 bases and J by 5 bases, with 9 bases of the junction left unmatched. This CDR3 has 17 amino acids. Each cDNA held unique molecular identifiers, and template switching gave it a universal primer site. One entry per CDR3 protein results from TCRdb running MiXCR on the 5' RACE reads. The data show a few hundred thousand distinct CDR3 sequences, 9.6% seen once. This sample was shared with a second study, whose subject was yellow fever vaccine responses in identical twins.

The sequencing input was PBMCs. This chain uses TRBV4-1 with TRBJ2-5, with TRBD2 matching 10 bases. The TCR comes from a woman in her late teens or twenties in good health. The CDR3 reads CASSQDLEREGRETQYF. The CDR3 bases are TGCGCCAGCAGCCAAGATCTCGAGCGGGAGGGCCGGGAGACCCAGTACTTC.